This T cell receptor (beta chain) emerged from a study of cytomegalovirus exposure and HLA in healthy donors (TCRdb year 2017). Context from the whole study: According to a later analysis, one platform produced both the 120 validation repertoires and the 700 or so repertoires of the first cohort. The study aimed to test whether signatures of past pathogen exposure could be identified by cataloging public T cell receptors. Besides the first cohort of 500 to 700 subjects, a separate validation cohort made up of around 120 different subjects was used. To predict cytomegalovirus infection status, the study combined high-throughput TCR immunosequencing, statistical association of individual TCRs with disease status, and machine learning.

For this clone: Its binding antigen is unknown. No base quality values were provided; no much bigger clone lies one nucleotide off.

Donors formed part of the validation cohort, which comprised about 120 subjects and was distinct from the first cohort of 666 subjects. The investigation overall reported the following: It was suggested by the authors that the approach could potentially be generalized to other disease states and immunological phenotypes. A later analysis found that TCRs clustered in the first cohort also tended to co-occur in the roughly 120 validation repertoires, with 94% of cluster scores above 0. A few of the identified cytomegalovirus-associated TCR beta chains were confirmed in vitro to be specific for cytomegalovirus antigens. Most TCR sequences were seen in very few donors, while some public TCRs were found in many individuals. A total of about 180 TCR beta chains were listed by the study as associated with cytomegalovirus. The classifier was reported to diagnose cytomegalovirus status with high specificity and sensitivity in both the original and validation cohorts. The validation cohort had no HLA typing available for a later analysis, so co-occurrence within that cohort was assessed over all 130 or so repertoires.

Receptors were amplified or captured by the immunoSEQ multiplex PCR assay. In the paper's pipeline: A statistical classification framework was built for diagnosing cytomegalovirus status from the catalog of TCR beta chain sequences. TCRdb carries this immuneACCESS record with in-frame sequences only. Its versions omit some clonotypes, under half of them owing to an unresolved V gene in the studies checked, with the rest unexplained. The V and J calls and clone size were taken over from that table, and D and trimming were inferred from the DNA. This sample gives 130,000 to 150,000 clones in total; about 91% of them show up just once. The ten largest clones capture around 9% of the sample. According to the germline V gene, CDR1 reads SNHLY and CDR2 reads FYNNEI. V is pruned by 0 bases and J by 2 bases, leaving 9 bases of the junction without a gene match. The CDR3 goes from the cysteine to the phenylalanine over 18 residues. The read is trimmed to its CDR3 DNA, 54 bases read in frame from base 1.

The TCR comes from a woman aged 18-35 years in good health and CMV-seropositive. The receptor chain draws on TRBV2 and TRBJ2-3; TRBD2 lines up with 9 middle nucleotides. Sample: PBMCs. The CDR3 region has the sequence CASSEALQAGGLTDTQYF. The DNA reads TGTGCCAGCAGTGAAGCGCTTCAAGCGGGGGGACTCACAGATACGCAGTATTTT. The full variable domain, with segments outside the CDR3 supplied by the reference TRBV2 and TRBJ2-3 proteins, appears as EPEVTQTPSHQVTQMGQEVILRCVPISNHLYFYWYRQILGQKVEFLVSFYNNEISEKSEIFDDQFSVERPDGSNFTLKIRSTKLEDSAMYFCASSEALQAGGLTDTQYFGPGTRLTVL.